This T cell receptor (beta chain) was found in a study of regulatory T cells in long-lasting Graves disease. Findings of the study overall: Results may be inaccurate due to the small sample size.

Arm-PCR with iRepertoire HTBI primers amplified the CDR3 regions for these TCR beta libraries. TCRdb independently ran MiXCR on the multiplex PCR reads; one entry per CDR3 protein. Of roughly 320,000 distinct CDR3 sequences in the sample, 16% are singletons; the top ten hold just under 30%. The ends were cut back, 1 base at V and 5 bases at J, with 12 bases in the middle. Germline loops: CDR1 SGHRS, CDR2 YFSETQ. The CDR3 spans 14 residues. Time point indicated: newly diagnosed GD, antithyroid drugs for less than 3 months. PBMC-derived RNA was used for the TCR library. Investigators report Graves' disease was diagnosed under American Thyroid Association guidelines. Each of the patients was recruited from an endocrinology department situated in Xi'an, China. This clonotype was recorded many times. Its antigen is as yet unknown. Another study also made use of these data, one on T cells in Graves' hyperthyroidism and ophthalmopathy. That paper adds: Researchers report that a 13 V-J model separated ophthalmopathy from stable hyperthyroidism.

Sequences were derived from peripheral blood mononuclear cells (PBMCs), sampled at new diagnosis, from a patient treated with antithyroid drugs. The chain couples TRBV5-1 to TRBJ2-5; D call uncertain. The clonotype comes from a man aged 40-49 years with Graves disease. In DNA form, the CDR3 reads TGCGCCAGCAGCTTGTTTCTTGCTTTGGAGACCCAGTACTTC. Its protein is CASSLFLALETQYF.